This T cell receptor (beta chain) was sequenced for a study of T cell repertoires in cytomegalovirus infection. Whole-study results and caveats: Summed frequency of shared TCR beta families picked out CMV carriers who also had the relevant HLA. CMV-specific TCR beta clonotypes restricted by HLA-C dominated the ex vivo response.

TCRdb re-analysed the reads in MiXCR, keeping a single row per CDR3 protein. Here the sample spans about 530,000 distinct CDR3 sequences, around 27% being singletons. Germline V lookup: CDR1 SGHTA, CDR2 FQGNSA. Trimming removed 1 base at V and 3 bases at J, with 10 bases between. The CDR3 totals 14 residues. Notes on this clonotype: The antigen remains unidentified.

The chain uses TRBV7-2 and TRBJ2-7; D possibly corresponds to TRBD2 (6 bases). The sequenced sample was PBMCs. The clonotype comes from a human donor in good health (CMV status not recorded). Some clones in this sample may be carry-over from other donors' samples. CDR3 protein: CASSLERLVYEQYF. For the CDR3, the DNA is TGTGCCAGCAGCTTAGAGCGACTAGTCTACGAGCAGTACTTC.